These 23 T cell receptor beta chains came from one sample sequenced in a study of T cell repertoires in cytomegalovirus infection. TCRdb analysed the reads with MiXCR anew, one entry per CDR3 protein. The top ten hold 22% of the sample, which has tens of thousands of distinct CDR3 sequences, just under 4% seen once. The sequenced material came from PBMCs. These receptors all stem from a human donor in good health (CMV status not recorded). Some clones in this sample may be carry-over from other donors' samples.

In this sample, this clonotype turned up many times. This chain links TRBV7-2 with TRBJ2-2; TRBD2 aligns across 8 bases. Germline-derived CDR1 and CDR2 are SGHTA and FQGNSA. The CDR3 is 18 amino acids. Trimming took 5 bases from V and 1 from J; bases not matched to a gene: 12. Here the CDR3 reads CASSKNRGGRGNTGELFF. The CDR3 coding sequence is TGTGCCAGCAGCAAAAACCGCGGGGGGCGAGGGAACACCGGGGAGCTGTTTTTT.

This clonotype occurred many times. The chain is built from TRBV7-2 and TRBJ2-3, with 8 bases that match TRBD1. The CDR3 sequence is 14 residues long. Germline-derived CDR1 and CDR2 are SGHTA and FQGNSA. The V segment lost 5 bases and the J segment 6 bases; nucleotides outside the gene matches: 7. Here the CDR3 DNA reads TGTGCCAGCAGCACCTCGACAGGGGCCGATACGCAGTATTTT. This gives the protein CASSTSTGADTQYF.

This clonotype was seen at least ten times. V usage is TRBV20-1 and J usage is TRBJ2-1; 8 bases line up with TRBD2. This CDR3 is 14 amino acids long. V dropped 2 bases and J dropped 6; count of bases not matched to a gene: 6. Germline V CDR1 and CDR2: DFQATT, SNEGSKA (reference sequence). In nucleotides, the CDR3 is TGCAGTGCTAGACGGGGCGGGAGGCTCAATGAGCAGTTCTTC. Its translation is CSARRGGRLNEQFF.

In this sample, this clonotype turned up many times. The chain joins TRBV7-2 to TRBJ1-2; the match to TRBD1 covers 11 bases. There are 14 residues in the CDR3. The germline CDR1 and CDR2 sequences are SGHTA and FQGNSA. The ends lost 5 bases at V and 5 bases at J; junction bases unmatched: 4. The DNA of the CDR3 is TGTGCCAGCAGCGGACAGGGGGCCTTGTATGGCTACACCTTC. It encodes CASSGQGALYGYTF. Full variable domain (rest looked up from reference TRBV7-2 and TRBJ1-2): GAGVSQSPSNKVTEKGKDVELRCDPISGHTALYWYRQSLGQGLEFLIYFQGNSAPDKSGLPSDRFSAERTGGSVSTLTIQRTQQEDSAVYLCASSGQGALYGYTFGSGTRLTVV.

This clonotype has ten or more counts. CDR3 DNA: TGTGCCTGGAGTGCGGGAATTAATTCACCCCTCCACTTT. Its translation is CAWSAGINSPLHF. The chain joins TRBV30 to TRBJ1-6, with no clear D. CDR1 and CDR2 (germline): GTSNPN, SVGIG (reference sequence). CDR3 size: 13 residues. Trimming left V 1 base short and J 6 bases short, with 7 bases between.

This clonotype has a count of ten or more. The CDR3 DNA follows: TGTGCCAGTAGTATAGTGGGCGGGAGGGTGGTCAATGAGCAGTTCTTC. This translates into CASSIVGGRVVNEQFF. V and J are TRBV19 and TRBJ2-1; 9 nucleotides align to TRBD2. CDR1 is LNHDA, CDR2 SQIVND, per germline (reference sequence). This CDR3 comprises 16 residues. Trimming took 1 base from V and 6 from J; bases not matched to a gene: 7.

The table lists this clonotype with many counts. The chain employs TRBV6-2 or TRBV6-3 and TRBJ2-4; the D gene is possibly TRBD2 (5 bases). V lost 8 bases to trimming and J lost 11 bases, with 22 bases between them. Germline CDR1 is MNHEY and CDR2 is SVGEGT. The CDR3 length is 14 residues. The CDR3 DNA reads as TGTGCCAGCGCCCCTACTAGTAACATTGGGGTTCAGTACTTC. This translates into CASAPTSNIGVQYF.

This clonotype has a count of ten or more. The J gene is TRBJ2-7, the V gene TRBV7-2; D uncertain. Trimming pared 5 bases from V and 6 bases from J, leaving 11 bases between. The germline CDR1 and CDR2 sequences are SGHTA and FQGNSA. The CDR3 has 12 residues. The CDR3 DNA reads TGTGCCAGCAGCCTCGAGGTGGGCGAGCAGTACTTC. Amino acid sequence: CASSLEVGEQYF. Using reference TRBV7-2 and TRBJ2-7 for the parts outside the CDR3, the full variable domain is GAGVSQSPSNKVTEKGKDVELRCDPISGHTALYWYRQSLGQGLEFLIYFQGNSAPDKSGLPSDRFSAERTGGSVSTLTIQRTQQEDSAVYLCASSLEVGEQYFGPGTRLTVT.

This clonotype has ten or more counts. Written as DNA, the CDR3 is TGTGCCAGCAGCTTACTGGACCGGAACACTGAAGCTTTCTTT. Its translation is CASSLLDRNTEAFF. The chain joins TRBV7-8 to TRBJ1-1; no clear D gene. This CDR3 region has 14 residues. Trimming left V 2 bases short and J 1 base short, with 8 bases between. CDR1 and CDR2 (germline): SGHVS, FQNEAQ.

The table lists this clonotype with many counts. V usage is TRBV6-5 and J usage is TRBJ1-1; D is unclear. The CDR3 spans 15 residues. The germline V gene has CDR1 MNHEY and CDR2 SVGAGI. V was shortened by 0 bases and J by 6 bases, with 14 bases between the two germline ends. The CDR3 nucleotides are TGTGCCAGCAGTTACTCTGTTCCGACTGTCGCTGAAGCTTTCTTT. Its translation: CASSYSVPTVAEAFF.

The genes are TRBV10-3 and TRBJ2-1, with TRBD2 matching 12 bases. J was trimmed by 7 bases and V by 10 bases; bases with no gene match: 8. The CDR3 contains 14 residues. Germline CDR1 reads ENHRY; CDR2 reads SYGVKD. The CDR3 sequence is CATRTSGETNEQFF. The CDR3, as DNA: TGTGCCACCCGGACTAGCGGGGAAACTAATGAGCAGTTCTTC.

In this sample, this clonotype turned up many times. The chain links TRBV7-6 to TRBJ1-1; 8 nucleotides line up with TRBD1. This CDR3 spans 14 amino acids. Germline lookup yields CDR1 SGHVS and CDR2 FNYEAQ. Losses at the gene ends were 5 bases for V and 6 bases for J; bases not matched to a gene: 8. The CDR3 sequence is CASSQWTGSSEAFF. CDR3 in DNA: TGTGCCAGCAGCCAGTGGACAGGGAGCTCTGAAGCTTTCTTT. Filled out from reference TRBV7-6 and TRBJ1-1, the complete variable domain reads GAGVSQSPRYKVTKRGQDVALRCDPISGHVSLYWYRQALGQGPEFLTYFNYEAQQDKSGLPNDRFSAERPEGSISTLTIQRTEQRDSAMYRCASSQWTGSSEAFFGQGTRLTVV.

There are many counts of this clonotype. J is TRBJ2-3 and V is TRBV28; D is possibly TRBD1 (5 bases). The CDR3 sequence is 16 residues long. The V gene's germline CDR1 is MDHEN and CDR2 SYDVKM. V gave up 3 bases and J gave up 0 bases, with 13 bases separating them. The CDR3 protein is CASSFLDKPSTDTQYF. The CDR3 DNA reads TGTGCCAGCAGTTTTTTGGACAAGCCAAGCACAGATACGCAGTATTTT.

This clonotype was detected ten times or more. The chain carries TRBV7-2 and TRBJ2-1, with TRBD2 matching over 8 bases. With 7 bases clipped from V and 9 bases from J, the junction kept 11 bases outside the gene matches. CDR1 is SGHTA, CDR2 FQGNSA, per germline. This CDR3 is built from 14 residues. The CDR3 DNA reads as TGTGCCAGCACTCCGGGACTAGGGGTCATTGAGCAGTTCTTC. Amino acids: CASTPGLGVIEQFF.

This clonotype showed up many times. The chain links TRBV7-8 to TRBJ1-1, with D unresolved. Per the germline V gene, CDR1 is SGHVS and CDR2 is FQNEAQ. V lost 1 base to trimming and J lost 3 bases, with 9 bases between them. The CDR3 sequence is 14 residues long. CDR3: CASSLVPEDTEAFF. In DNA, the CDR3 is TGTGCCAGCAGCTTAGTTCCCGAGGACACTGAAGCTTTCTTT.

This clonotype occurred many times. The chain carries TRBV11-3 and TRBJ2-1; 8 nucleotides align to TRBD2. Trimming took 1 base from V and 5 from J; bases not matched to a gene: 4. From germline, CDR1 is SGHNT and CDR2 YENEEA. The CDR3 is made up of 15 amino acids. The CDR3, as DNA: TGTGCCAGCAGCTTAGGCGCCGGGAGGGACAATGAGCAGTTCTTC. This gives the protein CASSLGAGRDNEQFF.

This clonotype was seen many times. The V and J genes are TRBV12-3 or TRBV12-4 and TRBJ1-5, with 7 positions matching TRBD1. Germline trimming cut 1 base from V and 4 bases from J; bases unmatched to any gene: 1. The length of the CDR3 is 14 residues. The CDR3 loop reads CASSLEQGNQPQHF. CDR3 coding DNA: TGTGCCAGCAGTTTAGAACAGGGGAATCAGCCCCAGCATTTT.

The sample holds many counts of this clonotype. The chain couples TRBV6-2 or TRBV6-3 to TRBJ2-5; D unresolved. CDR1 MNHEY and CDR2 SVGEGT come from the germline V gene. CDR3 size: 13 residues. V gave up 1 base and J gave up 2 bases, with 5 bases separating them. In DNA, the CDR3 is TGTGCCAGCAGTTACTTACAGCAAGAGACCCAGTACTTC. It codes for CASSYLQQETQYF.

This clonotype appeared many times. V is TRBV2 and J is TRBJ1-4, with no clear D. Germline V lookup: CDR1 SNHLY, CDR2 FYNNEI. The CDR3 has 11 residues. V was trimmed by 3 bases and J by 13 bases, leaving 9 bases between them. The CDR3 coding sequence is TGTGCCAGCAGTGACTCTAGGAGACTGTTTTTT. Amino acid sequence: CASSDSRRLFF. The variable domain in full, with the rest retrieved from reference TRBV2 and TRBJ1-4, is EPEVTQTPSHQVTQMGQEVILRCVPISNHLYFYWYRQILGQKVEFLVSFYNNEISEKSEIFDDQFSVERPDGSNFTLKIRSTKLEDSAMYFCASSDSRRLFFGSGTQLSVL.

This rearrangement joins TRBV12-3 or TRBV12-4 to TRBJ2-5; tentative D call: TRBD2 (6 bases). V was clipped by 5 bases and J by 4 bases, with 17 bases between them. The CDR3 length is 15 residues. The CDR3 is CASSPRGSQRETQYF. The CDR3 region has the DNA TGTGCCAGCAGTCCTCGGGGGAGCCAACGAGAGACCCAGTACTTC.

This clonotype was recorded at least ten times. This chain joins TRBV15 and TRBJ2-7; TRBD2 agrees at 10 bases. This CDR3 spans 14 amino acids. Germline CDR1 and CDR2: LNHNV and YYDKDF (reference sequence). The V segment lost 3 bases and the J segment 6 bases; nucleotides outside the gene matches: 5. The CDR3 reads CATSSTSGKREQYF. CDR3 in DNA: TGTGCCACCAGCAGTACTAGCGGGAAACGCGAGCAGTACTTC.

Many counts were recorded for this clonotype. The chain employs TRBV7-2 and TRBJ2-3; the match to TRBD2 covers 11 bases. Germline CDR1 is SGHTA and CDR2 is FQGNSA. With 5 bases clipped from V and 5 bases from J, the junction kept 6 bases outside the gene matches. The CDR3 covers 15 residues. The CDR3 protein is CASSPTSGRGDTQYF. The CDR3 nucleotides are TGTGCCAGCAGCCCCACTAGCGGGAGAGGAGATACGCAGTATTTT.

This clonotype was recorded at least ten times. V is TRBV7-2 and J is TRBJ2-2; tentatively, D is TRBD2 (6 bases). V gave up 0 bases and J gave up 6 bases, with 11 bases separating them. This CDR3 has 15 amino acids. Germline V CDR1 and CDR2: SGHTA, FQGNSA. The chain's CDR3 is CASSLARPGAGELFF. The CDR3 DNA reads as TGTGCCAGCAGCTTAGCGCGACCGGGGGCCGGGGAGCTGTTTTTT.